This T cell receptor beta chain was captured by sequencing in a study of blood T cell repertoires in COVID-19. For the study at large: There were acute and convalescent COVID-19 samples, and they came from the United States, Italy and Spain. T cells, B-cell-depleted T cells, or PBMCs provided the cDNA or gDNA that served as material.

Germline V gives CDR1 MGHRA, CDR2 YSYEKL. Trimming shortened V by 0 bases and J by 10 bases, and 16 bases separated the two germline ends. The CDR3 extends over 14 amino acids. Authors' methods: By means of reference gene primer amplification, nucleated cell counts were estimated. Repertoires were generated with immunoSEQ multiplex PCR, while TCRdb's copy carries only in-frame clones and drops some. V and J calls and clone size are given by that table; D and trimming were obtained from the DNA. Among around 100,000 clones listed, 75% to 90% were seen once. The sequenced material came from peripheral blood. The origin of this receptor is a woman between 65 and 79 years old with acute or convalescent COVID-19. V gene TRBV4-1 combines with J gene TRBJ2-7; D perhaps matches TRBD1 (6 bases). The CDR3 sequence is CASSQEQGDTHQYF. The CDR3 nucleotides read TGCGCCAGCAGCCAAGAACAAGGGGACACCCACCAGTACTTC.